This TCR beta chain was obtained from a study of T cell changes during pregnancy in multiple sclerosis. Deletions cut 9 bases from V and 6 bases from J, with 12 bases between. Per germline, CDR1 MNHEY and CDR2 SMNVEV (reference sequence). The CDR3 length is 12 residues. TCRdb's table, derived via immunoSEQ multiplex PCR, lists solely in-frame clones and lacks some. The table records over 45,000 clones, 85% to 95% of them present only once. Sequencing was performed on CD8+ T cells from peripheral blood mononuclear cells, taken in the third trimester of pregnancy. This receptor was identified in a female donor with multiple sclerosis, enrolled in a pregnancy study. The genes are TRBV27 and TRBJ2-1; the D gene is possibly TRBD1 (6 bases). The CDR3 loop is CASKQGGNEQFF. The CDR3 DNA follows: TGTGCCAGTAAGCAAGGGGGCAATGAGCAGTTCTTC.